This TCR beta chain was found in a study of blood T cell repertoires in COVID-19. Background on the study: T cells, B-cell-depleted T cells, or PBMCs supplied cDNA or gDNA.

Measured with immunoSEQ multiplex PCR; TCRdb has only the in-frame clones, and not every one. The sample holds more than 85,000 clones; approximately 68% are singletons and the top ten take about 8.3%. Germline-derived CDR1 and CDR2 are SGHKS and YYEKEE (reference sequence). The CDR3 totals 14 residues. V was shortened by 2 bases and J by 5 bases, with 10 bases between the two germline ends. The sample was peripheral blood. This TCR derives from a woman aged 60-70 years with acute or convalescent COVID-19. This chain connects TRBV5-5 to TRBJ1-4; no clear D. The CDR3 reads CASSFMGSNEKLFF. As DNA, the CDR3 is TGTGCCAGCAGCTTTATGGGGAGCAATGAAAAACTGTTTTTT.